These 16 T cell receptor beta chains share one sample of origin, sequenced in a study of identifying expanded T cells in peripheral blood. TCRdb keeps only in-frame clones here, not all; method: immunoSEQ multiplex PCR. The table records tens of thousands of clones, roughly 87% of them present only once. The sequenced sample consisted of blood. These receptors originate from a person between 18 and 70 years old in good health.

V is TRBV5-4 and J is TRBJ1-3; tentatively, D is TRBD1 (5 bases). V was clipped by 4 bases and J by 0 bases, with 11 bases between them. CDR3 size: 15 residues. The germline V gene encodes CDR1 SGHNT and CDR2 YYREEE (reference sequence). DNA of the CDR3: TGTGCCAGCAGCAGGCCCGACAGCTCTGGAAACACCATATATTTT. Protein: CASSRPDSSGNTIYF.

This clone was detected once. The V and J genes are TRBV5-1 and TRBJ2-3; 9 bases map to TRBD1. V was pared by 4 bases and J by 1 base, with 10 bases of the junction left unmatched. The CDR3 contains 17 residues. CDR1 is SGHRS, CDR2 YFSETQ, per germline. The CDR3 reads CASSVGPGQGRTDTQYF. The CDR3 DNA reads as TGCGCCAGCAGCGTGGGACCGGGACAGGGACGCACAGATACGCAGTATTTT.

This sequence joins TRBV7-2 and TRBJ1-2; unclear D gene. CDR1 is SGHTA, CDR2 FQGNSA, per germline. CDR3 size: 11 residues. Between the trimmed V and J ends, which lost 7 bases and 2 bases, there was a span of 5 bases. CDR3 in amino acids: CASKMNYGYTF. The CDR3 DNA reads TGTGCCAGCAAGATGAACTATGGCTACACCTTC.

The chain uses TRBV19 and TRBJ2-7; maybe TRBD2 (5 bases). CDR3 length: 15 residues. Germline V gene data show CDR1 as LNHDA and CDR2 as SQIVND (reference sequence). Trimming removed 2 bases from V and 3 bases from J, with 14 bases in between. The CDR3 region has the DNA TGTGCCAGTAGTATATGGGAGACGGATATCTACGAGCAGTACTTC. Its translation: CASSIWETDIYEQYF.

The rearrangement joins TRBV5-1 to TRBJ1-2; D remains ambiguous. V was pared by 3 bases and J by 3 bases, with 12 bases between. The CDR3 sequence is 14 residues long. Looked up from germline, CDR1 is SGHRS and CDR2 is YFSETQ. As DNA, the CDR3 is TGCGCCAGCAGCTCCGCGACAACGGACTATGGCTACACCTTC. This codes for CASSSATTDYGYTF.

The chain carries TRBV7-9 and TRBJ2-2; 9 bases are shared with TRBD2. The V gene end was trimmed by 5 bases and the J gene end by 6 bases; junction bases not matched to a gene: 13. The CDR3 runs to 17 residues. Germline V gives CDR1 SEHNR, CDR2 FQNEAQ (reference sequence). The CDR3 spells CASSPKGHGGRAGELFF. CDR3 DNA: TGTGCCAGCAGCCCCAAGGGGCACGGCGGGAGGGCCGGGGAGCTGTTTTTT.

The chain is built from TRBV11-3 and TRBJ2-4; D remains unclear. This CDR3 comprises 12 residues. Germline lookup yields CDR1 SGHNT and CDR2 YENEEA. V was cut by 6 bases and J by 9 bases, with 12 bases left in between. CDR3 sequence reads: CASSSSQFIQYF. In nucleotides, the CDR3 is TGTGCCAGCAGTTCCTCTCAGTTCATTCAGTACTTC. Complete variable domain (other parts from reference TRBV11-3 and TRBJ2-4): EAGVVQSPRYKIIEKKQPVAFWCNPISGHNTLYWYLQNLGQGPELLIRYENEEAVDDSQLPKDRFSAERLKGVDSTLKIQPAELGDSAVYLCASSSSQFIQYFGAGTRLSVL.

This chain uses TRBV2 with TRBJ1-2; 7 bases match TRBD1. Germline V gene data show CDR1 as SNHLY and CDR2 as FYNNEI. This CDR3 contains 15 residues. V gave up 1 base and J gave up 3 bases; unmatched junction bases: 5. CDR3 in DNA: TGTGCCAGCAGTGAAGGGACAGGCCGCCACTATGGCTACACCTTC. The encoded protein is CASSEGTGRHYGYTF.

This chain uses TRBV18 with TRBJ2-1; D remains ambiguous. Germline-derived CDR1 and CDR2 are KGHSH and LQKENI. This CDR3 has 17 residues. Trimming cost V 3 bases and J 0 bases, with 15 bases left between them. CDR3 sequence reads: CASSPPNSQSSYNEQFF. The CDR3 DNA follows: TGTGCCAGCTCACCGCCTAACAGCCAGAGCTCCTACAATGAGCAGTTCTTC.

This clone was observed once. The chain links TRBV7-9 to TRBJ2-5; D ambiguous. The V and J ends lost 2 bases and 3 bases respectively, with 4 bases between them. This CDR3 region has 12 residues. Looked up from germline, CDR1 is SEHNR and CDR2 is FQNEAQ (reference sequence). The CDR3 nucleotides are TGTGCCAGCAGCTTACAGGAAGAGACCCAGTACTTC. Its protein product is CASSLQEETQYF.

The table lists this clone with a few counts. The genes are TRBV5-4 and TRBJ2-7; the D gene is possibly TRBD1 (6 bases). V lost 5 bases and J lost 0, with 9 bases in between. Germline values: CDR1 SGHNT, CDR2 YYREEE (reference sequence). This CDR3 has 13 residues. DNA for the CDR3: TGTGCCAGCAGAGGCAGGGGCTCCTACGAGCAGTACTTC. Translation: CASRGRGSYEQYF.

The genes are TRBV7-2 and TRBJ1-1, with 12 bases aligning to TRBD1. The CDR3 is 16 residues long. Germline values: CDR1 SGHTA, CDR2 FQGNSA. V gave up 1 base and J gave up 7 bases; unmatched junction bases: 7. This chain's CDR3 is CASSLVGQGAQREAFF. CDR3 nucleotides: TGTGCCAGCAGCTTAGTGGGACAGGGGGCGCAACGTGAAGCTTTCTTT. Looking up the rest from reference TRBV7-2 and TRBJ1-1 gives the full variable domain: GAGVSQSPSNKVTEKGKDVELRCDPISGHTALYWYRQSLGQGLEFLIYFQGNSAPDKSGLPSDRFSAERTGGSVSTLTIQRTQQEDSAVYLCASSLVGQGAQREAFFGQGTRLTVV.

V gene TRBV7-6 combines with J gene TRBJ2-1; D may be TRBD1 (5 bases). The CDR3 length is 13 residues. Germline assignment: CDR1 SGHVS and CDR2 FNYEAQ. The ends were cut back, 5 bases at V and 6 bases at J, with 11 bases in the middle. The CDR3 sequence: CASSPPGINEQFF. In nucleotides, the CDR3 is TGTGCCAGCAGCCCCCCAGGGATCAATGAGCAGTTCTTC.

This chain links TRBV10-3 with TRBJ2-3; TRBD2 matches at 7 bases. The CDR3 spans 16 residues. The germline gives CDR1 ENHRY, CDR2 SYGVKD. J lost 0 bases, V lost 7 bases, and 10 bases had no gene match. CDR3 protein: CAITSKLATSTDTQYF. CDR3 coding DNA: TGTGCCATCACGAGCAAACTAGCGACAAGCACAGATACGCAGTATTTT.

V usage is TRBV30 and J usage is TRBJ2-7; maybe TRBD2 (5 bases). V lost 1 base and J lost 0, with 13 bases in between. Germline assignment: CDR1 GTSNPN and CDR2 SVGIG (reference sequence). This CDR3 comprises 15 residues. The DNA for the CDR3 is TGTGCCTGGAGTGCGGGCAGGACTGGCTCCTACGAGCAGTACTTC. Translating it yields CAWSAGRTGSYEQYF.

V and J are TRBV19 and TRBJ1-5; 7 bases are shared with TRBD1. The CDR3 runs to 15 residues. Germline CDR1 is LNHDA and CDR2 is SQIVND (reference sequence). J lost 5 bases, V lost 6 bases, and 10 bases had no gene match. CDR3: CASSPRDRAYQPQHF. The CDR3 nucleotides are TGTGCCAGTAGCCCCCGGGACAGAGCCTATCAGCCCCAGCATTTT.